Sequencing of this T cell receptor beta chain was carried out in a study of OX40 agonist ivuxolimab in advanced cancers. The overall study: Dosing consisted of intravenous ivuxolimab at 0.01 to 10 mg/kg every 2 weeks. Subjects had a mean age of around 60 years, with a range of roughly 20 to 80; 82.7% were male. Study-wide findings and caveats: On average, CD8+ T cells had more expanded clones than CD4+.

About this clone itself: Its antigen is undetermined.

This CDR3 region has 13 residues. The germline V gene encodes CDR1 SGHRS and CDR2 YFSETQ. V shed 2 bases and J shed 8 bases, with 11 bases lying between them. TCRdb keeps only in-frame clones here, not all; method: immunoSEQ multiplex PCR. Of about 72,000 clones in the sample, 85% to 90% are singletons; the top ten hold approximately 0.94%. Patients who had autoimmune disease history or got systemic immunosuppression were left out. The receptor's source is an adult with an advanced solid tumor such as melanoma, head and neck, liver or kidney cancer. The chain couples TRBV5-1 to TRBJ1-5, with D perhaps TRBD1 (6 bases). The starting material was CD4+ or CD8+ T cells sorted from blood, obtained in a trial of the OX40 agonist ivuxolimab. The CDR3 DNA reads as TGCGCCAGCAGCTTAAACCCAGGGGAGCCCCAGCATTTT. This translates into CASSLNPGEPQHF.